A single TCR beta chain is shown here with its context. The data originate from a study of blood T cell repertoires in COVID-19. Overall study context: Nucleic acid was either cDNA or gDNA, and it came from T cells, B-cell-depleted T cells, or PBMCs.

The germline V gene encodes CDR1 LNHNV and CDR2 YYDKDF (reference sequence). After removal of 0 bases from V and 2 bases from J, the junction contained 7 bases not matched to a gene. The CDR3 is 17 amino acids. Sequenced by immunoSEQ multiplex PCR; TCRdb stores in-frame clones only, minus some. Here the sample spans roughly 280,000 clones, around 90% being singletons. Input material: PBMCs or T cells enriched from blood (not recorded which). This TCR was sampled from a woman aged 30 to 39 with acute COVID-19. The V and J genes are TRBV15 and TRBJ1-2; 9 nucleotides agree with TRBD1. CDR3 protein: CATSRDPMGTGNYGYTF. CDR3 coding DNA: TGTGCCACCAGCAGAGACCCCATGGGGACAGGGAACTATGGCTACACCTTC.